Listed below are T cell receptor beta chains from one sample, sequenced in a study of CD8 T cells in ankylosing spondylitis. From the 5' RACE reads, TCRdb called clonotypes with MiXCR, one entry per CDR3 protein. The sample has hundreds of thousands of distinct CDR3 sequences; 10% to 15% are singletons. Material: blood, either unsorted or a sorted T cell fraction (not recorded which). The receptors were sampled from a male donor with ankylosing spondylitis. Each CDR3 is given with its conserved first and last residue.

>TRBJ1-2|TRBV5-1
CASSQEVGGSVLGYTF
>TRBJ1-2|TRBV5-1
CASSGTGDGYTF
>TRBJ1-5|TRBV4-2
CASSQGQGTGQPQHF
>TRBJ2-3|TRBV11-3
CASSLDSGTTDTQYF
>TRBJ2-5|TRBV20-1
CSARQTGQETQYF
>TRBJ1-1|TRBV12-3/TRBV12-4
CASSFQGPTEAFF
>TRBJ1-2|TRBV5-1
CASGTESYGYTF
>TRBJ2-1|TRBV11-2
CASSLGSGGRDEQFF
>TRBJ2-5|TRBV27
CASSFQGGRGQYF
>TRBJ2-1|TRBV7-9
CASSTPLPGGRKF
>TRBJ2-1|TRBV7-9
CASSRREDNEQFF
>TRBJ2-3|TRBV12-3/TRBV12-4
CASSLARSPTTDTQYF
>TRBJ2-7|TRBV20-1
CSPLRGGSYEQYF
>TRBJ1-1|TRBV4-1
CASSLGTGRATTEAFF
>TRBJ2-7|TRBV7-8
CASSLVQLLSYEQYF
>TRBJ2-5|TRBV5-1
CASSSRRQGETQYF
>TRBJ1-3|TRBV4-2
CASSREPVVGGDENTIYF
>TRBJ1-5|TRBV20-1
CSARELPQVEQHF
>TRBJ2-1|TRBV5-1
CASSMSSGNNEQFF
>TRBJ2-2|TRBV24-1
CATSDRDINTGELFF
>TRBJ2-5|TRBV6-2/TRBV6-3
CASRGTGNQETQYF
>TRBJ1-4|TRBV29-1
CSVDQGNEKLFF
>TRBJ2-2|TRBV20-1
CSVEGGQITGELFF
>TRBJ2-2|TRBV7-9
CASSGGLRGELFF
>TRBJ2-1|TRBV12-3/TRBV12-4
CASSPLAGGPYEQFF
>TRBJ2-1|TRBV3-1
CASSQDNSIYNEQFF
>TRBJ1-5|TRBV19
CASTPRRSLGPQPQHF
>TRBJ2-7|TRBV20-1
CSAEAQDFYEQYF
>TRBJ1-1|TRBV6-5
CASSSQEGGTEAFF
>TRBJ2-1|TRBV5-1
CASTGGGGSSYNEQFF
>TRBJ2-3|TRBV29-1
CSITSGMATDTQYF
>TRBJ2-5|TRBV12-3/TRBV12-4
CASSLGDNGETQYF
>TRBJ1-5|TRBV24-1
CATSDPQGAQPQHF
>TRBJ2-7|TRBV12-3/TRBV12-4
CASMTSGSFHQEQYF
>TRBJ2-1|TRBV5-6
CASSLKDLREQFF
>TRBJ1-1|TRBV7-9
CASSAAGRGSNTEAFF
>TRBJ2-2|TRBV14
CASSQDLEVGELFF
>TRBJ2-1|TRBV11-3
CASSLRLAEAEQFF
>TRBJ1-1|TRBV2
CASSAPGGRRNTEAFF
>TRBJ1-1|TRBV5-1
CASSLEMNTEAFF
>TRBJ1-5|TRBV24-1
CATRGPPGELDQPQHF
>TRBJ1-2|TRBV27
CASRLSGTGYGYTF
>TRBJ2-1|TRBV21-1
CASSTLSHPGLTYNEQFF
>TRBJ1-5|TRBV4-1
CASSQQEASNQPQHF
>TRBJ2-1|TRBV3-1
CASRREGWPTGSSYNEQFF
>TRBJ2-7|TRBV6-1
CASSEDDSPSYEQYF
>TRBJ1-6|TRBV12-3/TRBV12-4
CASSPTRGKSPLHF
>TRBJ2-2|TRBV2
CARVRRDTGELFF
>TRBJ2-5|TRBV5-1
CASSSISSGTGETQYF
>TRBJ2-2|TRBV7-2
CASSLGLRGSSTGELFF
>TRBJ1-4|TRBV12-3/TRBV12-4
CASSANGGDEKLFF